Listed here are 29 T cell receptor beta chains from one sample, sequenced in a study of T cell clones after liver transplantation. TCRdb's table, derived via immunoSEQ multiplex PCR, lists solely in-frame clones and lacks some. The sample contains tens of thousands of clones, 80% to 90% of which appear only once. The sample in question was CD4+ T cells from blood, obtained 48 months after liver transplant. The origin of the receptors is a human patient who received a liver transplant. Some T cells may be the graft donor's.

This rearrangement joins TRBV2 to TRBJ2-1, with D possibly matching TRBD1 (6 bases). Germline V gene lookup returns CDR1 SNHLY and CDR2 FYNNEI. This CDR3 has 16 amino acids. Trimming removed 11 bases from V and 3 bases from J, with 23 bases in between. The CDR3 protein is CAPAGSILGGYNEQFF. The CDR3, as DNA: TGTGCCCCAGCTGGTAGTATCCTAGGGGGCTACAATGAGCAGTTCTTC.

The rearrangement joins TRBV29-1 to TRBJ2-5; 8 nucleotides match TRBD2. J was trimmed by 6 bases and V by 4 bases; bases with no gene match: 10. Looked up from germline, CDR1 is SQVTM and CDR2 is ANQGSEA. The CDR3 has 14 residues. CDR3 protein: CSVGPAGGSKTQYF. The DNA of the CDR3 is TGCAGCGTTGGTCCGGCGGGGGGCAGCAAGACCCAGTACTTC.

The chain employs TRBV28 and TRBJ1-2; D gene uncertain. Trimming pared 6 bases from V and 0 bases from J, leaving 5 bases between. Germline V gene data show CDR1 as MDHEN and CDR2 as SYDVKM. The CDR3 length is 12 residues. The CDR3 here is CASRSPNYGYTF. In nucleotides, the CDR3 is TGTGCCAGCAGGAGCCCTAACTATGGCTACACCTTC.

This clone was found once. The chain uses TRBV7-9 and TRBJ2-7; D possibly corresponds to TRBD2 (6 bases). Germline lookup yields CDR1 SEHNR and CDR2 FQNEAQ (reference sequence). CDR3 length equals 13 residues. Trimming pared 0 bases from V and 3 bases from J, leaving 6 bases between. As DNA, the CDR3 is TGTGCCAGCAGCTTAGCGGGAGGCTACGAGCAGTACTTC. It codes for CASSLAGGYEQYF.

CDR3 in DNA: TGTGCCAGCTCACCCAATCAGGGGGGAGTCGCTGGGGCCAACGTCCTGACTTTC. It is translated as CASSPNQGGVAGANVLTF. The genes are TRBV18 and TRBJ2-6; D is perhaps TRBD1 (7 bases). Germline assignment: CDR1 KGHSH and CDR2 LQKENI. There are 18 residues in the CDR3. V was pared by 3 bases and J by 2 bases, with 17 bases between.

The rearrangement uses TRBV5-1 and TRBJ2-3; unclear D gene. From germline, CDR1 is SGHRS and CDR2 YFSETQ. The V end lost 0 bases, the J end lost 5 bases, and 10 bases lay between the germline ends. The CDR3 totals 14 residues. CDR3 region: CASSLDLRVDTQYF. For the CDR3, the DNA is TGCGCCAGCAGCTTGGATCTTAGGGTAGATACGCAGTATTTT.

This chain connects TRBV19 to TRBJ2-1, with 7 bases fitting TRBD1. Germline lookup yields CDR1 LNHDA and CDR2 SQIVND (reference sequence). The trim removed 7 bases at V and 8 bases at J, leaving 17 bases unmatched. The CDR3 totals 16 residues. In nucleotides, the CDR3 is TGTGCCAGTATTCGGGCCAGCGGCACAGGGGTTGATGAGCAGTTCTTC. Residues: CASIRASGTGVDEQFF.

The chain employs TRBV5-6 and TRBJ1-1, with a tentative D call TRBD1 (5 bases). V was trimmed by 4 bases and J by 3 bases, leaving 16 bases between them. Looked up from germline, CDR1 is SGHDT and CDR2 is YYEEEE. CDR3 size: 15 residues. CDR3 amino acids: CASSDPGGRDTEAFF. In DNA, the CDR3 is TGTGCCAGCAGCGACCCGGGGGGAAGGGACACTGAAGCTTTCTTT.

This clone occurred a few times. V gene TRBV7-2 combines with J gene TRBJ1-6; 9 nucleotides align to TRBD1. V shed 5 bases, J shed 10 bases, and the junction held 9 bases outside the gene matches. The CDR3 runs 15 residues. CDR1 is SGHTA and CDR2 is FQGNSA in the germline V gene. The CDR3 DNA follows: TGTGCCAGCAGCCAGGGACAGGGAGTTTACTCACCCCTCCACTTT. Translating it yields CASSQGQGVYSPLHF.

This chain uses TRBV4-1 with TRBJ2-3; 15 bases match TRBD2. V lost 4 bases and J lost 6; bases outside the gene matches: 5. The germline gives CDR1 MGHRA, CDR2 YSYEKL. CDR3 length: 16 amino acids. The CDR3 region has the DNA TGCGCCAGCAGCCCAGGGACTAGCGGGGGGACGGATACGCAGTATTTT. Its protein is CASSPGTSGGTDTQYF.

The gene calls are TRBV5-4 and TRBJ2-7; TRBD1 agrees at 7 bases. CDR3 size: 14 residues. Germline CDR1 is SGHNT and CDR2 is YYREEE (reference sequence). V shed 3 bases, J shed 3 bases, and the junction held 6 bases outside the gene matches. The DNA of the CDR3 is TGTGCCAGCAGCTCGTCCACAGGGGTCTACGAGCAGTACTTC. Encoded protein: CASSSSTGVYEQYF.

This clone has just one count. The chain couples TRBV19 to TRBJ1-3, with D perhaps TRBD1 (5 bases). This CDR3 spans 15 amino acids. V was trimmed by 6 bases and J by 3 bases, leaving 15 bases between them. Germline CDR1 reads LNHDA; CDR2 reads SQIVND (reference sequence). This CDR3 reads CASRGEHTGGNTIYF. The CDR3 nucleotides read TGTGCCAGTAGAGGGGAGCATACGGGTGGAAACACCATATATTTT.

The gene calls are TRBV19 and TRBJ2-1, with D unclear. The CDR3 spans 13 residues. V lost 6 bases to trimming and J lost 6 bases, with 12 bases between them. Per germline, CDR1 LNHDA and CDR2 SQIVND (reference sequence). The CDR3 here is CASRKIPSNEQFF. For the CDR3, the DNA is TGTGCCAGTAGAAAAATACCATCCAATGAGCAGTTCTTC.

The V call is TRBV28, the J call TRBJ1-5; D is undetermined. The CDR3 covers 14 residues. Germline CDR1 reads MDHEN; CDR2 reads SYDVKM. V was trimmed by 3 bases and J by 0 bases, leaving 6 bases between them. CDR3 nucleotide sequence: TGTGCCAGCAGTTTTTTAGTTAGCAATCAGCCCCAGCATTTT. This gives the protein CASSFLVSNQPQHF.

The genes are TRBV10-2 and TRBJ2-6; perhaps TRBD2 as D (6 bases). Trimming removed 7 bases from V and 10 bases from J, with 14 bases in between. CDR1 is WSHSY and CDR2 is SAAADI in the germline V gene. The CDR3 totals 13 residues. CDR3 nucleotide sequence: TGCGCCAGCACCCGATCCGCGGGGAACGTCCTGACTTTC. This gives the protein CASTRSAGNVLTF.

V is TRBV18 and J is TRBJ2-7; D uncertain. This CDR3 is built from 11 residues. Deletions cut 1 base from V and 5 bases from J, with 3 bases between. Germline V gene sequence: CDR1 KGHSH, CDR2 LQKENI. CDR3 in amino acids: CASSPRDEQYF. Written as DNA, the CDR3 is TGTGCCAGCTCACCACGAGACGAGCAGTACTTC.

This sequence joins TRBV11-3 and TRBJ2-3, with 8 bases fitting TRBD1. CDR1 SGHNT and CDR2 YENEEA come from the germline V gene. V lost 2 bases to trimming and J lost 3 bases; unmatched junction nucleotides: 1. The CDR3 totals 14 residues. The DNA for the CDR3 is TGTGCCAGCAGCTTACGACAGGGGACAGATACGCAGTATTTT. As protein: CASSLRQGTDTQYF.

In DNA form, the CDR3 reads TGTGCCAGCAGCTTATGGAGCGTTGCCACCGGGGAGCTGTTTTTT. This gives the protein CASSLWSVATGELFF. The chain joins TRBV7-2 to TRBJ2-2, with D unresolved. The length of the CDR3 is 15 residues. The germline V and J ends were trimmed by 2 bases and 4 bases, with 11 bases remaining between them. Germline CDR1 SGHTA, CDR2 FQGNSA. Combining the CDR3 with reference TRBV7-2 and TRBJ2-2 gives the whole variable domain GAGVSQSPSNKVTEKGKDVELRCDPISGHTALYWYRQSLGQGLEFLIYFQGNSAPDKSGLPSDRFSAERTGGSVSTLTIQRTQQEDSAVYLCASSLWSVATGELFFGEGSRLTVL.

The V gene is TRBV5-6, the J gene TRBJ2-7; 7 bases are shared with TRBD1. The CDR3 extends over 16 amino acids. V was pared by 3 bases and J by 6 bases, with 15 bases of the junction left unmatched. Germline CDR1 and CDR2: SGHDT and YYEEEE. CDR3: CASSYGPTGYHGEQYF. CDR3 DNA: TGTGCCAGCAGCTACGGACCGACAGGGTACCATGGCGAGCAGTACTTC.

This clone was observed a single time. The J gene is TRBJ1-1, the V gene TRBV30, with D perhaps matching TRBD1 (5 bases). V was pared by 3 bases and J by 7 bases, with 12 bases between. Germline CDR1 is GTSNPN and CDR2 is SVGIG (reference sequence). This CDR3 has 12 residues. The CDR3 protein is CAWRRDVSEAFF. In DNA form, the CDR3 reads TGTGCCTGGAGGAGGGACGTAAGTGAAGCTTTCTTT.

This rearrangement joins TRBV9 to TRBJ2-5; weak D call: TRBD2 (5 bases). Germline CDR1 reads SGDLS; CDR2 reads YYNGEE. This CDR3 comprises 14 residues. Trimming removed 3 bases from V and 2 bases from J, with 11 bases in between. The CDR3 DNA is TGTGCCAGCAGCGCCCACAGCGGACAAGAGACCCAGTACTTC. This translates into CASSAHSGQETQYF. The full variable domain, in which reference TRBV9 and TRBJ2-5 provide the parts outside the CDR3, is DSGVTQTPKHLITATGQRVTLRCSPRSGDLSVYWYQQSLDQGLQFLIQYYNGEERAKGNILERFSAQQFPDLHSELNLSSLELGDSALYFCASSAHSGQETQYFGPGTRLLVL.

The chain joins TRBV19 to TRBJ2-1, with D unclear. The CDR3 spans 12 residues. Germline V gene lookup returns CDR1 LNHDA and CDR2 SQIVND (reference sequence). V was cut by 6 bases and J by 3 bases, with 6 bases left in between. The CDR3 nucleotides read TGTGCCAGTAGGGATCGCTACAATGAGCAGTTCTTC. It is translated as CASRDRYNEQFF.

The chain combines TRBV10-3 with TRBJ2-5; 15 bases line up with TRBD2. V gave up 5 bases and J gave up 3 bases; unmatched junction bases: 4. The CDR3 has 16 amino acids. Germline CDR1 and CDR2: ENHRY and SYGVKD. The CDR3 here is CAISHGLAGGEETQYF. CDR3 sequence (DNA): TGTGCCATCAGTCACGGACTAGCGGGAGGGGAAGAGACCCAGTACTTC.

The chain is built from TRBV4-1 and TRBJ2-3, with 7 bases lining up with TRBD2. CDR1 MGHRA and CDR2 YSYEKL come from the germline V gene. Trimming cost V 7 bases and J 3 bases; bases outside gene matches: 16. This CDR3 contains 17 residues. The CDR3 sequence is CASTLERIAGMTDTQYF. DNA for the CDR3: TGCGCCAGCACCTTGGAGAGGATAGCGGGTATGACAGATACGCAGTATTTT.

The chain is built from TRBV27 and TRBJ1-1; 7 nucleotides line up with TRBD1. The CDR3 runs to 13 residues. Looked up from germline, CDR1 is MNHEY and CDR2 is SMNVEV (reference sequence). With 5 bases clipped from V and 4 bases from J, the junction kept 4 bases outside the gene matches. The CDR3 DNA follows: TGTGCCAGCAGTCAAAACAGGGGCACTGAAGCTTTCTTT. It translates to CASSQNRGTEAFF.

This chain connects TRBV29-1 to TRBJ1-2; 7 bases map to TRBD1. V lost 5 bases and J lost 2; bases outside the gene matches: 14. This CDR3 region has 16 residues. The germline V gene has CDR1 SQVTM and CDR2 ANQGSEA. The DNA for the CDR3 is TGCAGCGTTCCCCTGGGGAGACAGGGACAAAACTATGGCTACACCTTC. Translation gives CSVPLGRQGQNYGYTF.

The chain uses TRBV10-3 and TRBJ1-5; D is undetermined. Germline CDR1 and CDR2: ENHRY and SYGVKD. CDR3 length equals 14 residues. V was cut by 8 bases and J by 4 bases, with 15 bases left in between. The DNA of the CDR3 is TGTGCCATCCAAGATCCAGGCCCGAATCAGCCCCAGCATTTT. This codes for CAIQDPGPNQPQHF.

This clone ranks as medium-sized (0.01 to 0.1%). CDR3 sequence (DNA): TGTGCTAGCACGAGAGAATCGGGACAGAGAAATGAAAAACTGTTTTTT. Protein product: CASTRESGQRNEKLFF. This rearrangement joins TRBV12-5 to TRBJ1-4; 7 bases agree with TRBD1. The CDR3 consists of 16 residues. V gave up 9 bases and J gave up 5 bases; unmatched junction bases: 15. Germline V gives CDR1 LGHNT, CDR2 FRNRAP.

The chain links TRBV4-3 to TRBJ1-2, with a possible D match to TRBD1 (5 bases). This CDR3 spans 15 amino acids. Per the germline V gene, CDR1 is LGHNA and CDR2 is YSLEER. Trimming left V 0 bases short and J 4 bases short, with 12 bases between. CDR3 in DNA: TGCGCCAGCAGCCAAGATGGAGGGGCGGGCTATGGCTACACCTTC. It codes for CASSQDGGAGYGYTF.